This TCR beta chain was sequenced for a study of CD8 T cells in ankylosing spondylitis. One entry per CDR3 protein, called by TCRdb with MiXCR from the 5' RACE reads. The table lists about 300,000 distinct CDR3 sequences, around a tenth of them singletons. The sample was blood, either unsorted or a sorted T cell fraction (not recorded which). This TCR was recovered from a female donor with ankylosing spondylitis or in good health (not recorded which).

The CDR3 reads CSASSWAGGNSNQPQHF. For the CDR3, the DNA is TGCAGTGCTAGCTCTTGGGCAGGGGGAAATAGCAATCAGCCCCAGCATTTT. The chain carries TRBV20-1 and TRBJ1-5; TRBD1 matches at 7 bases. Germline trimming cut 3 bases from V and 0 bases from J; bases unmatched to any gene: 11. The CDR3 has 17 amino acids. Germline loops: CDR1 DFQATT, CDR2 SNEGSKA (reference sequence).